This T cell receptor (beta chain) was found in a study of breast tumors, draining lymph nodes, adjacent tissues. CDR1 and CDR2 (germline): KGHDR, SFDVKD. CDR3 length: 13 amino acids. V lost 4 bases and J lost 7, with 10 bases in between. From the multiplex PCR reads, TCRdb called clonotypes with MiXCR, one entry per CDR3 protein. The sample lists about 130,000 distinct CDR3 sequences; about 20% were seen once. This clonotype was recorded many times. The antigen remains unidentified. The lymph nodes were axillary draining lymph nodes from breast cancer patients. Whole-study results and caveats: Luminal-like breast cancer showed significantly greater tumor-nontumor repertoire similarity than basal-like breast cancer did.

Sequencing was done on a sample of axillary lymph node tissue. The receptor comes from a female donor with breast cancer. Some clones in this sample may be carry-over from other donors' samples. The rearrangement links TRBV24-1 to TRBJ1-3; D possibly corresponds to TRBD1 (6 bases). CDR3 amino acids: CATSETGTNTIYF. CDR3 nucleotides: TGTGCCACCAGTGAGACAGGCACGAACACCATATATTTT.